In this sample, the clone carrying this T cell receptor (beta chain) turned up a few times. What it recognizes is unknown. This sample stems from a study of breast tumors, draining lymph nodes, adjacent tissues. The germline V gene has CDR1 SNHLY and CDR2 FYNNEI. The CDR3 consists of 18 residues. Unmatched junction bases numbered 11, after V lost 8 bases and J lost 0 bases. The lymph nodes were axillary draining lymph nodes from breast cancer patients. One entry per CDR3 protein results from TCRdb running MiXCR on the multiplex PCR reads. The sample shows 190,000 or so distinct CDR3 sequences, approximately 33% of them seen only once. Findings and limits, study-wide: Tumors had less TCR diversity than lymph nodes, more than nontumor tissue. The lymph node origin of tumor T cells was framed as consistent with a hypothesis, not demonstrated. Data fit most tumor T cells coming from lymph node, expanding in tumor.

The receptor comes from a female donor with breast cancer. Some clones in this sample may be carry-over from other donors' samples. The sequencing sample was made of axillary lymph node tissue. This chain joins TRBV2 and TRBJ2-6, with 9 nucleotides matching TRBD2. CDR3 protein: CASSPPLAGPSGANVLTF. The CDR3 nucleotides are TGTGCCAGCTCCCCGCCACTAGCGGGTCCCTCTGGGGCCAACGTCCTGACTTTC.